This T cell receptor beta chain was sequenced in a study of blood T cell repertoires in COVID-19. Some clones are missing from TCRdb's copy, which holds only in-frame ones; the method was immunoSEQ multiplex PCR. The sample consists of about 120,000 clones, 83% of them appearing once. Trimming pared 3 bases from V and 2 bases from J, leaving 13 bases between. CDR3 length: 15 residues. From germline, CDR1 is MNHEY and CDR2 SVGAGI. V gene TRBV6-5 combines with J gene TRBJ1-2; TRBD1 is a possible D gene (6 bases). This TCR came from a man aged 25-45 years with acute or convalescent COVID-19. Sequences were obtained from peripheral blood. The CDR3 sequence: CASSYRRGRNYGYTF. Here the CDR3 DNA reads TGTGCCAGCAGTTATCGCAGGGGCCGGAACTATGGCTACACCTTC.